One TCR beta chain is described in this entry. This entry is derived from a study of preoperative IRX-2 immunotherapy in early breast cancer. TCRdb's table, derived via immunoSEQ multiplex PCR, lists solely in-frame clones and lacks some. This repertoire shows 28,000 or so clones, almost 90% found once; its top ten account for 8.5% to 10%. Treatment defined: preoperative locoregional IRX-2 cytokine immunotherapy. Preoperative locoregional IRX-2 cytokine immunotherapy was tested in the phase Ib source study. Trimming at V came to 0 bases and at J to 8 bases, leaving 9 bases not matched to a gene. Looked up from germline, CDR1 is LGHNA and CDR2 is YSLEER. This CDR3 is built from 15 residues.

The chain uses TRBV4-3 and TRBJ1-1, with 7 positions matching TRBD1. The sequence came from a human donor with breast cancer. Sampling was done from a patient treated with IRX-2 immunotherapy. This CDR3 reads CASSQDLTGPEEAFF. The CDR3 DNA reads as TGCGCCAGCAGCCAAGATTTGACAGGGCCAGAAGAAGCTTTCTTT.